The 10 T cell receptor beta chains in this list originate from one sample, sequenced in a study of blood T cells in healthy people across ages. Combining a sample-barcoded 5' primer with a J-beta primer mix, a second PCR ran for roughly 7 to 12 cycles. TCRdb re-analysed the 5' RACE reads in MiXCR, keeping a single row per CDR3 protein. There are hundreds of thousands of distinct CDR3 sequences in the sample; about 25% occur only once, and more than 8% lies in the top ten. The same data also contributed to another study, on T cells of mothers and their children.

The source material was blood. These receptors all come from a boy aged 5-17 years in good health.

The chain has TRBV25-1 and TRBJ1-3, with no clear D. Trimming cost V 3 bases and J 4 bases, with 10 bases left between them. The CDR3 loop spans 14 amino acids. Per germline, CDR1 MGHDK and CDR2 SYGVNS. CDR3 coding DNA: TGTGCCAGCAGTGATCCGGGAGGGGGAAACACCATATATTTT. Its translation is CASSDPGGGNTIYF.

This clonotype was detected only a few times. The chain links TRBV3-1 to TRBJ2-5; the match to TRBD2 covers 7 bases. The trim removed 2 bases at V and 1 base at J, leaving 7 bases unmatched. The CDR3 loop spans 16 amino acids. From germline, CDR1 is LGHDT and CDR2 YNNKEL (reference sequence). The CDR3 region is CASSQFGSGTQETQYF. The CDR3 DNA is TGTGCCAGCAGCCAATTTGGAAGCGGGACCCAAGAGACCCAGTACTTC.

This chain uses TRBV5-8 with TRBJ2-1, with 9 bases aligning to TRBD2. Germline V gene data show CDR1 as SGHTS and CDR2 as YDEGEE. Trimming removed 0 bases from V and 6 bases from J; junction bases left unmatched: 7. This CDR3 region has 16 residues. The CDR3 is CASSLAGLAGFNEQFF. CDR3 in DNA: TGTGCCAGCAGCTTGGCCGGCCTAGCGGGGTTCAATGAGCAGTTCTTC.

This rearrangement joins TRBV29-1 to TRBJ2-5; D is perhaps TRBD2 (5 bases). Per germline, CDR1 SQVTM and CDR2 ANQGSEA. There are 17 residues in the CDR3. Between the trimmed V and J ends, which lost 6 bases and 5 bases, there was a span of 28 bases. CDR3 sequence (DNA): TGCAGCGTAATCTGGTTATGGACCGGGATTATTGAGGAGACCCAGTACTTC. It codes for CSVIWLWTGIIEETQYF.

This clonotype was found a few times. The chain uses TRBV25-1 and TRBJ2-2; D possibly corresponds to TRBD2 (6 bases). V lost 1 base, J lost 3 bases, and 9 bases lay in between. The CDR3 totals 15 residues. Looked up from germline, CDR1 is MGHDK and CDR2 is SYGVNS. CDR3 DNA: TGTGCCAGCAGTGAATGGAGGGGAGACACCGGGGAGCTGTTTTTT. Its translation: CASSEWRGDTGELFF.

The chain links TRBV27 to TRBJ1-4, with TRBD1 matching 8 bases. There are 16 residues in the CDR3. Germline V gene data show CDR1 as MNHEY and CDR2 as SMNVEV (reference sequence). V was clipped by 5 bases and J by 5 bases; unmatched bases: 10. CDR3 bases: TGTGCCAGCAGTCCTTATTGGACAGGGCTAAATGAAAAACTGTTTTTT. It is translated as CASSPYWTGLNEKLFF.

DNA of the CDR3: TGTGCCAGCAGCTCCGATTGGGGGCCTAGTTACAATGAGCAGTTCTTC. Its protein product is CASSSDWGPSYNEQFF. The genes are TRBV7-8 and TRBJ2-1; a weak D match, TRBD1 (6 bases). CDR1 and CDR2 from the germline V gene are SGHVS and FQNEAQ. The CDR3 loop spans 16 amino acids. The germline V and J ends were trimmed by 4 bases and 4 bases, with 17 bases remaining between them.

This clonotype has only a few counts. The conserved final phenylalanine or tryptophan is absent from the CDR3, which likely points to a read error. The rearrangement links TRBV2 to TRBJ2-3; 8 nucleotides align to TRBD2. The CDR3 loop spans 14 amino acids. The germline CDR1 and CDR2 sequences are SNHLY and FYNNEI. The J segment lost 5 bases and the V segment lost 8 bases, leaving 9 bases of the junction unmatched. Here the CDR3 DNA reads TGTGCCAGCGGATCACTAGCGGAGATAGATACGCAGTATTAT. Its protein is CASGSLAEIDTQYY.

This sequence joins TRBV7-9 and TRBJ1-1, with D possibly TRBD1 on 6 matching bases. Germline V gene sequence: CDR1 SEHNR, CDR2 FQNEAQ (reference sequence). The CDR3 covers 15 residues. The V end lost 5 bases, the J end lost 2 bases, and 15 bases lay between the germline ends. The CDR3 nucleotides are TGTGCCAGCAGCCCTAAAGCGACAGGCAACACTGAAGCTTTCTTT. It translates to CASSPKATGNTEAFF.

Only a few counts were recorded for this clonotype. V is TRBV5-1 and J is TRBJ2-7; D remains unclear. V was pared by 0 bases and J by 6 bases, with 10 bases between. The CDR3 runs to 13 residues. Germline CDR1 reads SGHRS; CDR2 reads YFSETQ. CDR3 sequence (DNA): TGCGCCAGCAGCTTGGGGGCAGCTTTCGAGCAGTACTTC. Protein sequence: CASSLGAAFEQYF.